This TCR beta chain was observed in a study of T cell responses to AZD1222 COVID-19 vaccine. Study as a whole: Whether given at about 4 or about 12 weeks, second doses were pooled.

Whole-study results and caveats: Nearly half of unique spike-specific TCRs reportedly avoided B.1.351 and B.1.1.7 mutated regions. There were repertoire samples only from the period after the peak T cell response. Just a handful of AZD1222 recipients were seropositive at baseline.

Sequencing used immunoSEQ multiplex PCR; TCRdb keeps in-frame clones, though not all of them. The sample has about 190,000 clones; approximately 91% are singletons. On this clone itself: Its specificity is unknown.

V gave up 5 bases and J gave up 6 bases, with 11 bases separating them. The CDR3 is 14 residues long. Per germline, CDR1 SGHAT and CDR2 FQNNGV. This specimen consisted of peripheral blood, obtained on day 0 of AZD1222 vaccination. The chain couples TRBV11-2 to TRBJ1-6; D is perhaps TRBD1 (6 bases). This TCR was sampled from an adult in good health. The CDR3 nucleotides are TGTGCCAGCAGCCCCCGGGGGCCTAATTCACCCCTCCACTTT. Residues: CASSPRGPNSPLHF.